The clone carrying this T cell receptor (beta chain) was found a few times. Its specificity is not known. One junction end does not reproduce the germline sequence, and a read error may be involved. Recipient PBMCs carried a CFSE label and met irradiated graft donor PBMCs for about six days before FACS sorting. This specimen comes from a study of Tregs in tolerant kidney transplant recipients. Overall study findings and caveats: Biological reproducibility was not directly addressed in this study. The most relevant donor-specific Treg TCRbeta repertoire apparently came from expansion with activated donor B cells. Antigen-driven expansion was suggested because donor-specific Tregs expanded more than all Tregs in tolerant patients.

This CDR3 has 14 residues. Looked up from germline, CDR1 is SGHNT and CDR2 is YYREEE (reference sequence). Here immunoSEQ multiplex PCR was the method, and the copy in TCRdb shows in-frame clones only, minus some. This table holds about 8,300 clones, about 35% found once. The rearrangement links TRBV5-4 to TRBJ2-7; TRBD2 matches at 8 bases. This receptor was taken from a human patient who received a combined kidney and bone marrow transplant. The starting material was CD8+ T cells from blood cultured with allogeneic cells, obtained before the transplant. CDR3 sequence (DNA): TGCGCCAGCAGCTATGGACTAGCAACCTACGAGCAGTACTTC. Residues: CASSYGLATYEQYF.